The present TCR beta chain was sequenced within a study of blood T cell repertoires in COVID-19 (dated by TCRdb to the early 2020s). Describing the broader study: Collaborator samples came from the United States, Italy and Spain and covered acute and convalescent phases of COVID-19. The prospective study material was composed of cDNA or gDNA derived from T cells, B-cell-depleted T cells, or PBMCs. Subjects who had been exposed to COVID-19, were actively infected with it, or had recovered from it provided the deeply sampled blood TCRbeta repertoires that made up the dataset. The repertoires were released in a freely available public database meant as a resource for research on the immune response to SARS-CoV-2. Samples were obtained from the ongoing ImmuneRACE study (first 160 participants) and from some 1,200 subjects provided by 6 global collaborators. A de-identified subject ID, COVID-19 status, age in years and sex were almost always included in the sample metadata. Where available, HLA class I and class II types were obtained from metadata supplied by the sample provider rather than from assay-based typing.

The collaborating institutions used their own protocols to collect whole blood in K2EDTA tubes. For TCRbeta analysis, collaborators shipped samples as frozen whole blood, isolated PBMCs, or DNA extracted from either of those sample types. The immunoSEQ Assay, a bias-controlled multiplex PCR, was used to amplify TCRbeta CDR3 regions from genomic DNA. Under the source paper's analysis protocol: The number of nucleated cells in each sample was estimated by amplification of reference gene primers within the assay. To quantify the absolute abundance of each unique TCRbeta CDR3 rearrangement, sequence reads were collapsed and filtered. For each sample, productive Simpson clonality was calculated by taking the square root of Simpson's diversity index across productive rearrangements. Here the immuneACCESS table is served through TCRdb, limited to in-frame sequences with V and J called. Missing clones are a known gap in these copies; in checked studies unresolved V genes cover under half, and the rest lacks a known reason. From that table come the V and J calls and clone size; the DNA was used to work out D and trimming. This sample holds some 220,000 clones; approximately 84% were observed only once. Under 4.5% of the sample is held by the ten biggest clonotypes.

Concerning this clone: The clone's antigen remains unknown. Per-base qualities were not stored, and no clone one base away is much larger.

Broad study findings and their caveats: Clinical and demographic metadata were provided uncurated, with the amount varying by source and participant.

The junction shows trimming of 0 bases on V and 0 bases on J, plus 9 bases between the germline ends. As encoded in the germline V gene (reference sequence), CDR1 is SGHKS while CDR2 is YYEKEE. The CDR3 has 15 amino acids, counting the end cysteine and phenylalanine. The kept DNA is CDR3 alone, 45 bases in frame from the first base. The clonotype was recovered from a man aged 50-60 years with acute or convalescent COVID-19. The chain links TRBV5-5 with TRBJ1-1; the D gene is possibly TRBD1, with 5 bases matching. The sequenced sample was peripheral blood. CDR3 loop: CASSLGSGMNTEAFF. The nucleotides are TGTGCCAGCAGCTTGGGGTCAGGGATGAACACTGAAGCTTTCTTT.